The 20 T cell receptor beta chains presented below share a single source sample, sequenced in a study of blood T cell repertoires in COVID-19. Some clones are missing from TCRdb's copy, which holds only in-frame ones; the method was immunoSEQ multiplex PCR. The sample holds approximately 440,000 clones, approximately 89% seen once. Source material: peripheral blood. These receptors were obtained from a woman aged 50 to 65 with COVID-19, enrolled during active disease.

The chain carries TRBV2 and TRBJ2-7; a possible D gene is TRBD2 (6 bases). The CDR3 contains 16 residues. Germline-derived CDR1 and CDR2 are SNHLY and FYNNEI. V was clipped by 7 bases and J by 3 bases, with 22 bases between them. CDR3: CASTLGRGRVFYEQYF. The CDR3 DNA reads TGTGCCAGCACCTTAGGGCGGGGCAGGGTCTTCTACGAGCAGTACTTC.

This clone was observed a few times. J is TRBJ1-5 and V is TRBV2; 7 bases line up with TRBD1. This CDR3 spans 15 amino acids. The germline V gene has CDR1 SNHLY and CDR2 FYNNEI. V lost 5 bases to trimming and J lost 7 bases; unmatched junction nucleotides: 11. The DNA for the CDR3 is TGTGCCAGCAGTCCCTTGGGACAGATTAGGCAGCCCCAGCATTTT. It codes for CASSPLGQIRQPQHF.

CDR3 nucleotide sequence: TGTGCCAGCAGTTCCGGGGGGCCGACCTACGAGCAGTACTTC. This encodes CASSSGGPTYEQYF. The V gene is TRBV11-2, the J gene TRBJ2-7, with D possibly TRBD2 on 7 matching bases. The CDR3 is 14 residues long. Trimming cost V 6 bases and J 2 bases, with 14 bases left between them. Germline V CDR1 and CDR2: SGHAT, FQNNGV.

The chain has TRBV6-4 and TRBJ2-2; D is unresolved. This CDR3 region has 14 residues. Germline CDR1 MRHNA, CDR2 SNTAGT. V was shortened by 8 bases and J by 0 bases, with 10 bases between the two germline ends. The chain's CDR3 is CASRDFSNTGELFF. The DNA for the CDR3 is TGTGCCAGCCGAGACTTCTCGAACACCGGGGAGCTGTTTTTT.

The chain uses TRBV7-2 and TRBJ1-5; tentatively, D is TRBD1 (5 bases). The CDR3 is 14 amino acids. Trimming removed 5 bases at V and 7 bases at J, with 15 bases between. Germline V gene sequence: CDR1 SGHTA, CDR2 FQGNSA. This chain's CDR3 is CASSLVGGEQPQHF. DNA of the CDR3: TGTGCCAGCAGCCTAGTGGGGGGAGAGCAGCCCCAGCATTTT.

This clone was seen a single time. The CDR3 sequence: CASSPRYYHPQEKLFF. CDR3 nucleotide sequence: TGTGCCAGCAGCCCGCGTTACTACCACCCCCAGGAAAAACTGTTTTTT. The genes are TRBV9 and TRBJ1-4; D is undetermined. Germline lookup yields CDR1 SGDLS and CDR2 YYNGEE. Trimming stripped 4 bases from V and 8 bases from J, with 21 bases between. CDR3 length: 16 residues.

The chain combines TRBV10-3 with TRBJ1-2, with TRBD1 matching 7 bases. Trimming at V came to 3 bases and at J to 1 base, leaving 8 bases not matched to a gene. CDR3 length equals 16 residues. CDR1 ENHRY and CDR2 SYGVKD come from the germline V gene. The CDR3 DNA follows: TGTGCCATCAGTGACCGTGGGGACAGACTTAACTATGGCTACACCTTC. It specifies CAISDRGDRLNYGYTF.

The chain combines TRBV9 with TRBJ1-1; TRBD1 aligns across 9 bases. Germline values: CDR1 SGDLS, CDR2 YYNGEE. This CDR3 comprises 15 residues. The trim removed 3 bases at V and 5 bases at J, leaving 8 bases unmatched. The CDR3 DNA reads TGTGCCAGCAGCGGCTTGGGACAGGGTGGAACTGAAGCTTTCTTT. Residues: CASSGLGQGGTEAFF.

The chain uses TRBV7-9 and TRBJ1-1; the match to TRBD1 covers 9 bases. Germline V lookup: CDR1 SEHNR, CDR2 FQNEAQ (reference sequence). This CDR3 is built from 17 residues. V dropped 0 bases and J dropped 1; count of bases not matched to a gene: 6. In DNA, the CDR3 is TGTGCCAGCAGCTTAGCGAGGGGACAGGGCCCGAACACTGAAGCTTTCTTT. Protein sequence: CASSLARGQGPNTEAFF.

The CDR3 nucleotides read TGCGCCAGCAGCTTGGGACAGGGGGCTCACACTGAAGCTTTCTTT. Its translation: CASSLGQGAHTEAFF. The rearrangement joins TRBV5-1 to TRBJ1-1, with 10 nucleotides matching TRBD1. The CDR3 loop spans 15 amino acids. Germline CDR1 SGHRS, CDR2 YFSETQ. Trimming cost V 0 bases and J 3 bases; bases outside gene matches: 2. Combining the CDR3 with reference TRBV5-1 and TRBJ1-1 gives the whole variable domain KAGVTQTPRYLIKTRGQQVTLSCSPISGHRSVSWYQQTPGQGLQFLFEYFSETQRNKGNFPGRFSGRQFSNSRSEMNVSTLELGDSALYLCASSLGQGAHTEAFFGQGTRLTVV.

V gene TRBV7-7 combines with J gene TRBJ2-1, with 11 bases lining up with TRBD2. The germline V gene has CDR1 SSHAT and CDR2 FNYEAQ (reference sequence). Losses at the gene ends were 1 base for V and 5 bases for J; bases not matched to a gene: 4. The CDR3 spans 16 residues. CDR3 loop: CASSLGSSGGHNEQFF. CDR3 nucleotides: TGTGCCAGCAGCTTAGGGTCTAGCGGGGGGCACAATGAGCAGTTCTTC. The full variable domain, rest sourced from reference TRBV7-7 and TRBJ2-1, is GAGVSQSPRYKVTKRGQDVTLRCDPISSHATLYWYQQALGQGPEFLTYFNYEAQPDKSGLPSDRFSAERPEGSISTLTIQRTEQRDSAMYRCASSLGSSGGHNEQFFGPGTRLTVL.

This sequence joins TRBV2 and TRBJ2-7, with TRBD2 matching 9 bases. From germline, CDR1 is SNHLY and CDR2 FYNNEI. V gave up 4 bases and J gave up 0 bases; unmatched junction bases: 7. The CDR3 is 16 amino acids. CDR3 sequence: CASSVDLRGGSYEQYF. In DNA form, the CDR3 reads TGTGCCAGCAGTGTGGATTTGCGGGGGGGCTCCTACGAGCAGTACTTC. The whole variable domain, remainder taken from reference TRBV2 and TRBJ2-7, is EPEVTQTPSHQVTQMGQEVILRCVPISNHLYFYWYRQILGQKVEFLVSFYNNEISEKSEIFDDQFSVERPDGSNFTLKIRSTKLEDSAMYFCASSVDLRGGSYEQYFGPGTRLTVT.

The chain carries TRBV7-9 and TRBJ1-2; the D gene is possibly TRBD1 (5 bases). CDR3 length: 16 amino acids. Trimming took 5 bases from V and 0 from J, leaving 16 bases between them. The germline V gene encodes CDR1 SEHNR and CDR2 FQNEAQ (reference sequence). The CDR3: CASSRGSVTSNYGYTF. For the CDR3, the DNA is TGTGCCAGCAGCCGGGGGAGTGTCACCTCTAACTATGGCTACACCTTC. The full variable domain, its missing parts supplied by reference TRBV7-9 and TRBJ1-2, is DTGVSQNPRHKITKRGQNVTFRCDPISEHNRLYWYRQTLGQGPEFLTYFQNEAQLEKSRLLSDRFSAERPKGSFSTLEIQRTEQGDSAMYLCASSRGSVTSNYGYTFGSGTRLTVV.

This chain connects TRBV10-3 to TRBJ2-4; TRBD2 matches at 7 bases. V lost 8 bases, J lost 7 bases, and 5 bases stayed unmatched. CDR1 is ENHRY and CDR2 is SYGVKD in the germline V gene. The CDR3 totals 12 residues. CDR3 in amino acids: CAIGGDPNIQYF. In nucleotides, the CDR3 is TGTGCCATCGGGGGGGACCCTAACATTCAGTACTTC.

This clone was seen just once. The chain recombines TRBV27 with TRBJ1-2, with D unresolved. Trimming shortened V by 3 bases and J by 8 bases, and 13 bases separated the two germline ends. This CDR3 is 13 amino acids long. The V gene's germline CDR1 is MNHEY and CDR2 SMNVEV (reference sequence). The CDR3 nucleotides read TGTGCCAGCAGTTTTCGCGACAATGAGGGCTACACCTTC. Protein sequence: CASSFRDNEGYTF.

V is TRBV7-8 and J is TRBJ1-5; D not certain. Germline CDR1 SGHVS, CDR2 FQNEAQ. V lost 3 bases, J lost 0 bases, and 12 bases lay in between. The CDR3 sequence is 16 residues long. This CDR3 reads CASSFNAAHSNQPQHF. The CDR3 DNA is TGTGCCAGCAGCTTTAACGCGGCCCATAGCAATCAGCCCCAGCATTTT.

The V gene is TRBV7-2, the J gene TRBJ1-1; D is ambiguous. Germline CDR1 and CDR2: SGHTA and FQGNSA. Trimming stripped 2 bases from V and 5 bases from J, with 15 bases between. The CDR3 has 15 residues. CDR3 DNA sequence: TGTGCCAGCAGCTTATTCCGGAGGAGCGGTACTGAAGCTTTCTTT. This codes for CASSLFRRSGTEAFF.

The chain carries TRBV19 and TRBJ1-1; D is uncertain. CDR3 length: 15 residues. Looked up from germline, CDR1 is LNHDA and CDR2 is SQIVND (reference sequence). V lost 3 bases, J lost 0 bases, and 11 bases lay in between. CDR3 sequence: CASSINQDLNTEAFF. CDR3 sequence (DNA): TGTGCCAGTAGTATCAATCAGGATCTGAACACTGAAGCTTTCTTT.

The chain couples TRBV6-1 to TRBJ2-7; 7 nucleotides match TRBD2. The J segment lost 2 bases and the V segment lost 0 bases, leaving 4 bases of the junction unmatched. Germline V gene sequence: CDR1 MNHNS, CDR2 SASEGT. There are 15 residues in the CDR3. This chain's CDR3 is CASSEAPGGAYEQYF. In DNA form, the CDR3 reads TGTGCCAGCAGTGAAGCGCCGGGGGGTGCCTACGAGCAGTACTTC.

V and J are TRBV6-5 and TRBJ1-2; 9 bases are a match to TRBD1. Germline CDR1 reads MNHEY; CDR2 reads SVGAGI. J was trimmed by 2 bases and V by 5 bases; bases with no gene match: 3. This CDR3 contains 14 residues. CDR3 DNA: TGTGCCAGCAGTAGGGACAGGGAAAACTATGGCTACACCTTC. The encoded protein is CASSRDRENYGYTF.